This T cell receptor beta chain appears in the sequencing data of a study of cytomegalovirus exposure and HLA in healthy donors. General study results and limits: The majority of TCR sequences were rare, yet some public TCRs appeared in many donors.

Trimming removed 0 bases at V and 2 bases at J, with 12 bases between. CDR1 and CDR2 from the germline V gene are MNHNS and SASEGT. The CDR3 is made up of 16 amino acids. The PCR had 60 Vbeta and 13 Jbeta primers. The data were produced by immunoSEQ multiplex PCR, yet TCRdb's version contains in-frame clones alone and is incomplete. Counted here are approximately 130,000 clones, about 80% occurring once; the ten biggest clones make up under 9.5%. In its sample, this clone was seen a few times. Its antigen is unidentified. The rearrangement links TRBV6-1 to TRBJ2-3, with a tentative D call TRBD1 (6 bases). Sequencing used PBMCs. The receptor's source is a woman between 50 and 59 years old in good health and CMV-seropositive. The CDR3 nucleotides are TGTGCCAGCAGTGAAGCGCGCAGGGGCTTCACAGATACGCAGTATTTT. It encodes CASSEARRGFTDTQYF.